Listed below are T cell receptor beta chains from one sample, sequenced in a study of T cell changes during pregnancy in multiple sclerosis. Clones were read by immunoSEQ multiplex PCR, and TCRdb kept only the in-frame ones, dropping some. The table includes 70,000 to 95,000 clones, around 93% detected once. Sequencing used peripheral blood, obtained in the first trimester of pregnancy. All receptors derive from a female donor with multiple sclerosis, enrolled in a pregnancy study. Each CDR3 is given with its conserved first and last residue. A D gene is named only where the DNA matches it firmly. Size values are once, few and many counts, or a class for expanded clones, and some rows have none.

>TRBJ1-3|TRBV5-8|TRBD1|-
CASRPGTGVGNTIYF
TGTGCCAGCAGACCTGGGACAGGGGTTGGAAACACCATATATTTT
>TRBJ2-3|TRBV2|TRBD2|once
CASRTFSGRPRDTQYF
TGTGCCAGCAGGACATTTAGCGGGCGGCCGCGGGATACGCAGTATTTT
>TRBJ1-1|TRBV4-1|TRBD1|few
CASSETGGAYTEAFF
TGCGCCAGCAGCGAGACAGGGGGCGCGTACACTGAAGCTTTCTTT
>TRBJ2-5|TRBV30|TRBD1|-
CAWSVRKQGAGTQYF
TGTGCCTGGAGTGTACGAAAACAGGGGGCCGGGACCCAGTACTTC
>TRBJ2-4|TRBV2|-|-
CASSEWGGAGKNIQYF
TGTGCCAGCAGTGAATGGGGGGGGGCTGGCAAAAACATTCAGTACTTC
>TRBJ1-1|TRBV6-1|TRBD1|-
CASSGWTGGTNTFF
TGTGCCAGCAGTGGGTGGACAGGGGGGACGAATACTTTCTTT
>TRBJ2-6|TRBV19|TRBD1|-
CASRTGPGANVLTF
TGTGCCAGCCGGACAGGTCCGGGGGCCAACGTCCTGACTTTC
>TRBJ1-2|TRBV21-1|-|-
CASSKKRYRSGNGYTF
TGTGCCAGCAGCAAAAAGAGGTATAGGTCAGGGAATGGCTACACCTTC
>TRBJ2-1|TRBV2|TRBD2|-
CASSDRGLEYNEQFF
TGTGCCAGCAGTGATAGGGGACTAGAATACAATGAGCAGTTCTTC
>TRBJ1-6|TRBV7-9|-|-
CASSPDWGGSPLHF
TGTGCCAGCAGCCCTGACTGGGGGGGTTCACCCCTCCACTTT
>TRBJ2-2|TRBV5-8|-|-
CASSPRLALTFGELFF
TGTGCCAGCAGCCCCCGGCTAGCGCTCACGTTCGGGGAGCTGTTTTTT
>TRBJ2-7|TRBV18|TRBD1|-
CASSPGTGAYEQYF
TGTGCCAGCTCACCTGGGACAGGGGCTTACGAGCAGTACTTC
>TRBJ2-5|TRBV14|TRBD2|-
CASSQGRGLAETQYF
TGTGCCAGCAGCCAAGGCAGGGGACTAGCGGAGACCCAGTACTTC
>TRBJ1-6|TRBV15|TRBD1|-
CATSRTATGASPLHF
TGTGCCACCAGCAGAACTGCCACAGGGGCAAGCCCCCTCCACTTT
>TRBJ1-1|TRBV5-6|TRBD1|-
CASSRTGDTEAFF
TGTGCCAGCAGCCGGACAGGGGACACTGAAGCTTTCTTT
>TRBJ1-3|TRBV18|-|once
CASSQGNSGNTIYF
TGTGCCAGCTCACAGGGGAACTCTGGAAACACCATATATTTT
>TRBJ2-7|TRBV5-6|TRBD1|-
CASRLTGTYEQYF
TGTGCCAGCAGGTTGACAGGGACATACGAGCAGTACTTC
>TRBJ1-2|TRBV27|-|-
CASSSGVSGYGYTF
TGTGCCAGCAGTTCCGGGGTGTCGGGCTATGGCTACACCTTC
>TRBJ2-7|TRBV5-8|-|once
CASSLVGPVKRSYEQYF
TGTGCCAGCAGCTTGGTGGGGCCAGTCAAGCGATCCTACGAGCAGTACTTC
>TRBJ1-3|TRBV30|TRBD1|-
CAWSVRGGRRFSGNTIYF
TGTGCCTGGAGTGTACGAGGGGGCAGGCGTTTCTCTGGAAACACCATATATTTT
>TRBJ1-3|TRBV7-9|-|-
CASSSTDRGFRNTIYF
TGTGCCAGCAGCTCGACTGACAGAGGCTTTAGAAACACCATATATTTT
>TRBJ2-1|TRBV5-4|TRBD2|once
CASTGPGAEGGYEQFF
TGTGCCAGCACAGGCCCCGGGGCGGAGGGAGGGTATGAGCAGTTCTTC
>TRBJ1-5|TRBV14|-|-
CASSQGHHNQPQHF
TGTGCCAGCAGCCAAGGGCACCACAATCAGCCCCAGCATTTT
>TRBJ1-6|TRBV11-2|TRBD1|once
CASSFQLDRGPTSPLHF
TGTGCCAGCAGCTTCCAATTGGACAGGGGGCCCACTTCACCCCTCCACTTT
>TRBJ2-5|TRBV30|-|-
CAWSSAARVLETQYF
TGTGCCTGGAGCAGCGCGGCCCGGGTGTTGGAGACCCAGTACTTC
>TRBJ1-1|TRBV30|-|-
CAWGWGGEAFF
TGTGCCTGGGGCTGGGGCGGTGAAGCTTTCTTT
>TRBJ2-3|TRBV10-3|-|-
CAIRDRGDTQYF
TGTGCCATTAGGGATCGCGGGGATACGCAGTATTTT
>TRBJ2-3|TRBV9|-|-
CASSVAETYTDTQYF
TGTGCCAGCAGCGTAGCTGAAACTTACACAGATACGCAGTATTTT
>TRBJ2-2|TRBV29-1|TRBD1|-
CSVGDRGNTGELFF
TGCAGCGTGGGAGACAGGGGGAACACCGGGGAGCTGTTTTTT
>TRBJ1-4|TRBV13|TRBD1|once
CASSFDRDNEKLFF
TGTGCCAGCAGCTTTGACAGGGACAATGAAAAACTGTTTTTT
>TRBJ1-2|TRBV7-9|-|-
CASSFQGLSYGYTF
TGTGCCAGCAGCTTTCAGGGGTTGAGCTATGGCTACACCTTC
>TRBJ2-7|TRBV18|TRBD2|once
CASSPTSGGREQYF
TGTGCCAGCTCACCAACTAGCGGGGGACGCGAGCAGTACTTC
>TRBJ1-1|TRBV7-2|TRBD1|-
CASSFDRTGKTAEAFF
TGTGCCAGCAGCTTTGACCGGACAGGGAAGACTGCTGAAGCTTTCTTT
>TRBJ2-7|TRBV27|-|-
CASSPFPYEQYF
TGTGCCAGCAGTCCTTTCCCCTACGAGCAGTACTTC
>TRBJ2-5|TRBV5-6|-|-
CASSFDYRRRETQYF
TGTGCCAGCAGCTTCGACTACCGCCGTCGGGAGACCCAGTACTTC